The 9 T cell receptor beta chains listed next were all sequenced from one sample in a study of blood T cell repertoires in COVID-19. Sequencing used immunoSEQ multiplex PCR; TCRdb keeps in-frame clones, though not all of them. The table includes roughly 260,000 clones, approximately 89% detected once. The sample consisted of peripheral blood. The receptors derive from a woman in her forties or fifties with acute or convalescent COVID-19.

V usage is TRBV2 and J usage is TRBJ2-3, with 7 bases matching TRBD1. Germline CDR1 is SNHLY and CDR2 is FYNNEI. The CDR3 covers 14 residues. J gave up 5 bases and V 4 bases, and 6 bases lay outside the gene matches. The CDR3 region has the DNA TGTGCCAGCAGTGCAGACAGGGTTGGAGATACGCAGTATTTT. Its protein product is CASSADRVGDTQYF.

This chain joins TRBV28 and TRBJ2-7; D might be TRBD1 (5 bases). Between the trimmed V and J ends, which lost 4 bases and 3 bases, there was a span of 13 bases. Germline V gene sequence: CDR1 MDHEN, CDR2 SYDVKM. There are 14 residues in the CDR3. The CDR3, as DNA: TGTGCCAGCAGTTCTACCCTAGACAGCTACGAGCAGTACTTC. This gives the protein CASSSTLDSYEQYF.

The J gene is TRBJ2-2, the V gene TRBV27; D uncertain. This CDR3 has 16 amino acids. The germline CDR1 and CDR2 sequences are MNHEY and SMNVEV (reference sequence). Trimming took 3 bases from V and 4 from J, leaving 15 bases between them. CDR3 sequence reads: CASSFRSHGGTGELFF. The CDR3 DNA reads as TGTGCCAGCAGTTTTCGCAGTCATGGTGGCACCGGGGAGCTGTTTTTT.

V usage is TRBV5-1 and J usage is TRBJ2-1, with unresolved D. Germline CDR1 and CDR2: SGHRS and YFSETQ. CDR3 length: 16 residues. Trimming left V 0 bases short and J 0 bases short, with 10 bases between. The CDR3 region has the DNA TGCGCCAGCAGCTTGGCTTTCGGGTCCTCCTACAATGAGCAGTTCTTC. Translating gives CASSLAFGSSYNEQFF.

This clone has a single count. The CDR3 loop reads CASSVEGLAVEQYF. CDR3 DNA sequence: TGTGCCAGCAGCGTGGAGGGACTAGCGGTCGAGCAGTACTTC. The rearrangement links TRBV9 to TRBJ2-7, with TRBD2 identical over 11 bases. CDR3 length equals 14 residues. Germline V gives CDR1 SGDLS, CDR2 YYNGEE. J lost 6 bases, V lost 2 bases, and 4 bases had no gene match.

This sequence joins TRBV5-1 and TRBJ2-2, with 10 bases lining up with TRBD1. The CDR3 consists of 17 residues. The germline V gene has CDR1 SGHRS and CDR2 YFSETQ. V lost 3 bases and J lost 2; bases outside the gene matches: 7. The CDR3 nucleotides are TGCGCCAGCAGCTCCCTCGGACAGGGGGTTAACACCGGGGAGCTGTTTTTT. Amino acid sequence: CASSSLGQGVNTGELFF. The entire variable domain, with the rest obtained from reference TRBV5-1 and TRBJ2-2, is as follows: KAGVTQTPRYLIKTRGQQVTLSCSPISGHRSVSWYQQTPGQGLQFLFEYFSETQRNKGNFPGRFSGRQFSNSRSEMNVSTLELGDSALYLCASSSLGQGVNTGELFFGEGSRLTVL.

This chain joins TRBV7-2 and TRBJ1-4, with 8 nucleotides matching TRBD1. Trimming cost V 4 bases and J 6 bases; bases outside gene matches: 1. The CDR3 consists of 13 residues. Germline loops: CDR1 SGHTA, CDR2 FQGNSA. The CDR3, as DNA: TGTGCCAGCAGCTGGACAGGGCATGAAAAACTGTTTTTT. This codes for CASSWTGHEKLFF.

This clone has only one observation. V gene TRBV5-1 combines with J gene TRBJ2-6, with TRBD1 matching 7 bases. The trim removed 1 base at V and 1 base at J, leaving 2 bases unmatched. This CDR3 has 16 residues. From germline, CDR1 is SGHRS and CDR2 YFSETQ. This chain's CDR3 is CASSLQGESGANVLTF. The CDR3 bases are TGCGCCAGCAGCTTGCAGGGGGAATCTGGGGCCAACGTCCTGACTTTC.

The chain employs TRBV25-1 and TRBJ2-5; 12 bases align to TRBD2. Germline assignment: CDR1 MGHDK and CDR2 SYGVNS. The CDR3 length is 18 residues. V was clipped by 3 bases and J by 1 base; unmatched bases: 9. The CDR3, as DNA: TGTGCCAGCAGTGAGACTAGCGGGAGCTCGCCGGGCCAAGAGACCCAGTACTTC. This codes for CASSETSGSSPGQETQYF.